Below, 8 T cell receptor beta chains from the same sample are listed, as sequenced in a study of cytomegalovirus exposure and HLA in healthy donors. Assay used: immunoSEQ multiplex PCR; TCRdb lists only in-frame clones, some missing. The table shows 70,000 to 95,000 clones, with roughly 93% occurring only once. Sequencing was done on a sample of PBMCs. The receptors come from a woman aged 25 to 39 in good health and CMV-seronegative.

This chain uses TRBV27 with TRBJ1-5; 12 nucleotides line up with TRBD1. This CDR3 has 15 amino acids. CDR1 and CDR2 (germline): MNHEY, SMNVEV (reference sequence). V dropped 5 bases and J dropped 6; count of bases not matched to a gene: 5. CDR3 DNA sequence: TGTGCCAGCAGTGCCGGGACAGGGGGCGGTCAGCCCCAGCATTTT. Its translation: CASSAGTGGGQPQHF.

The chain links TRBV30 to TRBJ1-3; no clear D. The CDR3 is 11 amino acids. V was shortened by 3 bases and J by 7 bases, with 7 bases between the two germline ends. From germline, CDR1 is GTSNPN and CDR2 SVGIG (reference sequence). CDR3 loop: CAWSPYNTIYF. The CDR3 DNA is TGTGCCTGGAGCCCCTATAACACCATATATTTT.

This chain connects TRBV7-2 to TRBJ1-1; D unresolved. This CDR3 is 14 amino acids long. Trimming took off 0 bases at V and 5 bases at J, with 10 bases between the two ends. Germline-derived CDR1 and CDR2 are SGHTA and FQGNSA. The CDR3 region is CASSLAPARTEAFF. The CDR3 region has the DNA TGTGCCAGCAGCTTAGCGCCGGCTAGGACTGAAGCTTTCTTT.

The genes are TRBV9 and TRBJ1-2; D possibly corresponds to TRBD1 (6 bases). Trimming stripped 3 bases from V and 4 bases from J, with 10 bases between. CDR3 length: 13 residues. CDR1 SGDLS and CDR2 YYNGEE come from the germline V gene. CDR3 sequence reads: CASSGIGGYGYTF. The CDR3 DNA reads TGTGCCAGCAGCGGAATAGGGGGCTATGGCTACACCTTC.

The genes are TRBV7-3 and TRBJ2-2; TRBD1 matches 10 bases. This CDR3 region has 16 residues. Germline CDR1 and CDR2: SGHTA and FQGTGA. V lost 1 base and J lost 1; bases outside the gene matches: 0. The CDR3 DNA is TGTGCCAGCAGCTTAAGGACAGGGGGGAACACCGGGGAGCTGTTTTTT. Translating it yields CASSLRTGGNTGELFF.

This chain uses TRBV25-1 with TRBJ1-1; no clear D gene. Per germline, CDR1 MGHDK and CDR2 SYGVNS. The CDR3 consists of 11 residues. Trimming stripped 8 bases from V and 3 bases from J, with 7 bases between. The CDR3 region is CASAIYTEAFF. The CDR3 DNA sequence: TGTGCCAGCGCGATTTACACTGAAGCTTTCTTT.

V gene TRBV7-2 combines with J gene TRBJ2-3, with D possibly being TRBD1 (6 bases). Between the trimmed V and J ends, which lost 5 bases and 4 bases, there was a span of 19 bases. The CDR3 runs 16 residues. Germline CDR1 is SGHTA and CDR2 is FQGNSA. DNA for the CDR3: TGTGCCAGCAGCCAGTTCAGGGGCAGGGCCGCAGATACGCAGTATTTT. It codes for CASSQFRGRAADTQYF.

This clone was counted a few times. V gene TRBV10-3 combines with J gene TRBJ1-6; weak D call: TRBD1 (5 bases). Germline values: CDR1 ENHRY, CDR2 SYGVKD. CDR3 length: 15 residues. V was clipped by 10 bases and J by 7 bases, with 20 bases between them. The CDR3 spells CASNLSGLPNSPLHF. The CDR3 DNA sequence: TGTGCCAGCAACCTTTCGGGACTGCCGAATTCACCCCTCCACTTT.